This T cell receptor (beta chain) was recorded in a study of blood T cell repertoires in COVID-19. Study details: Sample material is recorded as cDNA or gDNA derived from T cells, B-cell-depleted T cells, or PBMCs.

Generated by immunoSEQ multiplex PCR, the TCRdb table keeps only in-frame clones and is missing some. The data hold almost 250,000 clones, with around 88% observed a single time. This clone was seen a single time. The sequenced sample consisted of peripheral blood. This receptor was taken from a woman older than 75 with COVID-19, enrolled during active disease.

This CDR3 reads CASKYSGGQEKLFF. The CDR3 coding sequence is TGTGCCAGCAAATACTCAGGGGGGCAAGAAAAACTGTTTTTT. This chain links TRBV28 with TRBJ1-4, with 7 positions matching TRBD1. This CDR3 region has 14 residues. The ends lost 7 bases at V and 8 bases at J; junction bases unmatched: 10. Looked up from germline, CDR1 is MDHEN and CDR2 is SYDVKM.